This T cell receptor beta chain was identified during a study of blood T cell repertoires in COVID-19. Study-level information: The United States, Italy and Spain were the sources of the acute and convalescent COVID-19 samples.

In the original processing: Amplification of reference gene primers provided the estimated nucleated cell counts. Profiled with immunoSEQ multiplex PCR; TCRdb holds only in-frame clones, not every one. That table supplies the V and J calls and clone size; D and trimming were determined from the DNA. The data hold nearly 40,000 clones, with roughly nine tenths observed a single time. CDR1 is SGHTA, CDR2 FQGTGA, per germline. The V gene end was trimmed by 3 bases and the J gene end by 9 bases; junction bases not matched to a gene: 4. The CDR3 is made up of 14 amino acids. This sequence was found in a man aged 50 or older in a cohort sampled during active COVID-19. V and J are TRBV7-3 and TRBJ2-3, with 12 positions matching TRBD2. The specimen sequenced was peripheral blood. The CDR3, as DNA: TGTGCCAGCAGCTTGCTAGCGGGAGGGCCCACGCAGTATTTT. This codes for CASSLLAGGPTQYF.